The source of this T cell receptor (beta chain) is a study of patients and donors after allogeneic stem cell transplantation. TCRdb re-analysed the RT-PCR reads in MiXCR, keeping a single row per CDR3 protein. The sample holds about a million distinct CDR3 sequences, over 15% seen once. V lost 4 bases and J 4 bases, leaving 13 bases between the germline ends. CDR1 and CDR2 (germline): SGDLS, YYNGEE. The CDR3 runs 14 residues. Sequencing was carried out using blood, either unsorted or a sorted T cell fraction (not recorded which). The chain combines TRBV9 with TRBJ2-3, with no clear D. This clonotype was obtained from a human donor who was either an allogeneic HSCT recipient or a stem cell or donor lymphocyte infusion donor (not recorded which). It is not recorded whose cells these are; they may come from a transplant donor. The CDR3 DNA reads TGTGCCAGCAGCCCCCGGGCACCGCCAGATACGCAGTATTTT. Its translation: CASSPRAPPDTQYF.